This T cell receptor (beta chain) was observed in a study of blood T cell repertoires in COVID-19. Study background: Samples of COVID-19 (acute and convalescent) were obtained from the United States, Italy and Spain.

Germline V CDR1 and CDR2: LNHDA, SQIVND (reference sequence). Between the trimmed V and J ends, which lost 3 bases and 3 bases, there was a span of 12 bases. The CDR3 runs to 15 residues. Method: immunoSEQ multiplex PCR; TCRdb's copy keeps in-frame clones and lacks some. The data hold 350,000 or so clones, with roughly 86% observed a single time. V usage is TRBV19 and J usage is TRBJ1-5; D gene unclear. This clonotype was sampled from a woman aged 25 to 39 who had been exposed to COVID-19. Sequences were obtained from PBMCs or T cells enriched from blood (not recorded which). The CDR3 reads CASSMTRAHNQPQHF. CDR3 DNA sequence: TGTGCCAGTAGTATGACTAGGGCTCACAATCAGCCCCAGCATTTT.